The text below deals with one T cell receptor (beta chain). Its specificity is not known. This record belongs to a study of cytomegalovirus exposure and HLA in healthy donors. About the study: The 100 million to 140 million unique TCR beta sequences, from about 179 million T cells, were found by an earlier analysis. Study results and limitations: In a later analysis, at a false discovery rate of 0.05, fewer than 20,000 TCR beta sequences matched HLA alleles. Presence/absence analyses treated sequencing depth as roughly uniform across donors. Researchers reported from a later analysis that most CMV-associated TCR beta chains appeared HLA-restricted.

60 Vbeta and 13 Jbeta primers were used in PCR. Only in-frame clones appear in the TCRdb table, and some are missing; sequencing was by immunoSEQ multiplex PCR. This sample carries under 200,000 clones, around 86% of them seen once, and the ten largest clones take 0.96%. After removal of 7 bases from V and 4 bases from J, the junction contained 9 bases not matched to a gene. The CDR3 length is 14 residues. The V gene's germline CDR1 is MNHNS and CDR2 SASEGT. The sequenced material came from PBMCs. The chain employs TRBV6-1 and TRBJ1-1, with 7 positions matching TRBD1. This TCR was recovered from a girl aged 2 to 10 in good health and CMV-seropositive. CDR3 loop: CASTLDRVPTEAFF. DNA of the CDR3: TGTGCCAGCACTCTCGACAGGGTGCCCACTGAAGCTTTCTTT.